One TCR beta chain is described in this entry. Its antigen remains unknown. As defined, naive CD8 cells were CD45RO-negative and positively selected for CCR7, with terminally differentiated effector memory CD45RA+ cells excluded. Participating donors were healthy, HIV-negative adults free of recent acute infections or vaccinations. These data are taken from a study of shared clonotypes between healthy human individuals. The data were produced by immunoSEQ multiplex PCR, yet TCRdb's version contains in-frame clones alone and is incomplete. Of around 620,000 clones listed, roughly 95% were seen once; the top ten hold 0.11%. V lost 0 bases to trimming and J lost 0 bases, with 16 bases between them. CDR3 size: 17 residues. Germline-derived CDR1 and CDR2 are SGHDT and YYEEEE. General study points: Larger richness was generally estimated for naive than memory subsets. Sampling used blood alone; tissue repertoires probably differ.

The sequencing input was naive CD8+ T cells sorted from blood. The receptor comes from a woman under 40 in good health. The J gene is TRBJ2-7, the V gene TRBV5-6; the D call may be TRBD1 or TRBD2 (5 bases each). In DNA form, the CDR3 reads TGTGCCAGCAGCTTGGGCTCTTGGGGGTCACCCTCCTACGAGCAGTACTTC. Translated, it gives CASSLGSWGSPSYEQYF.